The clone carrying this TCR beta chain has just one count. Method: immunoSEQ multiplex PCR; TCRdb's copy keeps in-frame clones and lacks some. This sample has about 70,000 clones, with just under 97% found just once. This CDR3 comprises 15 residues. In germline, CDR1 is MNHNS, CDR2 SASEGT. V lost 8 bases, J lost 3 bases, and 6 bases stayed unmatched. The data belong to a study of technical replicates of blood from a handful of donors. The source of this sequence is a human donor in good health. Sample: T cells isolated from PBMCs. The V and J genes are TRBV6-1 and TRBJ2-5; 13 bases are a match to TRBD2. The CDR3 DNA reads as TGTGCCAGCGGAAGACTAGCGGGGGGAAAAGAGACCCAGTACTTC. Protein sequence: CASGRLAGGKETQYF.